These T cell receptor beta chains were read from a single sample in a study of shared clonotypes between healthy human individuals. Some clones are missing from TCRdb's copy, which holds only in-frame ones; the method was immunoSEQ multiplex PCR. The data show hundreds of thousands of clones, less than 75% seen once. The sample comprised memory CD4+ T cells sorted from blood. The origin of the receptors is a man under 40 in good health. CDR3s include the opening cysteine and the closing phenylalanine or tryptophan. Where a row states a size, it is once, few, many or the class of an expanded clone; other rows omit it.

v_call: TRBV6-1; clone_size: -; j_call: TRBJ2-7; cdr3_aa: CASSDKLAGIAYEQYF
v_call: TRBV5-4; clone_size: few; j_call: TRBJ2-5; cdr3_aa: CASSFGLAGATETQYF
v_call: TRBV11-2; clone_size: -; j_call: TRBJ2-7; cdr3_aa: CASRRPGTESLEQYF
v_call: TRBV7-2; clone_size: -; j_call: TRBJ1-5; cdr3_aa: CASSPGQTNQPQHF
v_call: TRBV27; clone_size: -; j_call: TRBJ2-1; cdr3_aa: CATTRGIEQFF
v_call: TRBV19; clone_size: -; j_call: TRBJ2-2; cdr3_aa: CASSVVTGELFF
v_call: TRBV5-5; clone_size: -; j_call: TRBJ1-2; cdr3_aa: CASSSTGSSYGYTF
v_call: TRBV6-1; clone_size: -; j_call: TRBJ1-5; cdr3_aa: CASSEGKGDQPQHF
v_call: TRBV29-1; clone_size: -; j_call: TRBJ2-3; cdr3_aa: CSVNPSGRPDTQYF
v_call: TRBV30; clone_size: -; j_call: TRBJ2-1; cdr3_aa: CAWRANTAGYYNEQFF
v_call: TRBV7-9; clone_size: -; j_call: TRBJ2-5; cdr3_aa: CASSLGRGASPHRETQYF
v_call: TRBV5-1; clone_size: -; j_call: TRBJ2-3; cdr3_aa: CASSLGGGPGTDTQYF
v_call: TRBV4-3; clone_size: once; j_call: TRBJ1-1; cdr3_aa: CASSQDRADEAFF
v_call: TRBV11-2; clone_size: once; j_call: TRBJ2-7; cdr3_aa: CASSDGLAGTKQYF
v_call: TRBV5-5; clone_size: few; j_call: TRBJ2-5; cdr3_aa: CASIKGRGETQYF
v_call: TRBV12-2; clone_size: -; j_call: TRBJ2-7; cdr3_aa: CASRSGTRMPLYEQYF
v_call: TRBV2; clone_size: -; j_call: TRBJ2-1; cdr3_aa: CASRPLAGDYNEQFF
v_call: TRBV2; clone_size: -; j_call: TRBJ2-7; cdr3_aa: CASSRTGYEQYF
v_call: TRBV7-2; clone_size: -; j_call: TRBJ2-5; cdr3_aa: CASSLVRKETQYF
v_call: TRBV29-1; clone_size: -; j_call: TRBJ2-3; cdr3_aa: CSVVWSGRRYTQYF
v_call: TRBV27; clone_size: -; j_call: TRBJ2-1; cdr3_aa: CASKMGTSGRGEQFF
v_call: TRBV18; clone_size: -; j_call: TRBJ2-1; cdr3_aa: CASSPGSRNNEQFF
v_call: TRBV7-2; clone_size: -; j_call: TRBJ2-2; cdr3_aa: CASSFWGSNTGELFF
v_call: TRBV11-2; clone_size: many; j_call: TRBJ1-1; cdr3_aa: CASSWTLGLMNTEAFF
v_call: TRBV7-8; clone_size: -; j_call: TRBJ1-1; cdr3_aa: CASSLSGVMTEAFF